The present T cell receptor beta chain was sequenced within a study of regulatory T cells in long-lasting Graves disease. Ten or more counts support this clonotype. With iRepertoire HTBI primers and Arm-PCR of CDR3 regions, TCR beta libraries were built. TCRdb called the multiplex PCR reads again in MiXCR, with one record for every CDR3 protein. This sample carries more than 450,000 distinct CDR3 sequences, 12% of them seen once, and the ten largest clones take over 7%. The CDR3 runs to 14 residues. The ends were cut back, 5 bases at V and 7 bases at J, with 14 bases in the middle. Germline CDR1 and CDR2: LNHNV and YYDKDF (reference sequence). As to time point: newly diagnosed GD, antithyroid drugs for less than 3 months. RNA extracted from PBMCs served as the sequencing template. The sample was also reused in another study, on T cells in Graves' hyperthyroidism and ophthalmopathy. Per that paper: Progression to ophthalmopathy was predicted a median of approximately 6.4 months early.

The chain combines TRBV15 with TRBJ2-2, with D hard to call. The TCR sequence derives from a woman in her twenties or thirties with Graves disease. The sequences come from peripheral blood mononuclear cells (PBMCs), collected at new diagnosis, from a patient treated with antithyroid drugs. For the CDR3, the DNA is TGTGCCACCAGCCCCTGGAGTGGCGGCGGGGAGCTGTTTTTT. Its translation: CATSPWSGGGELFF.